These 25 T cell receptor beta chains were all obtained from the same sample, sequenced in a study of cytomegalovirus exposure and HLA in healthy donors. Vbeta (60) and Jbeta (13) primers were used in the PCR. TCRdb's copy holds only in-frame clones and misses some; the assay was immunoSEQ multiplex PCR. The sample carries more than 85,000 clones, approximately 82% recorded once. Sequencing was performed on PBMCs. The origin of the receptors is a man between 35 and 55 years old in good health and CMV-seropositive.

This clone was observed a single time. CDR3 in amino acids: CASSPTGYEQYF. The CDR3 coding sequence is TGCGCCAGCAGCCCGACAGGCTACGAGCAGTACTTC. The chain carries TRBV5-1 and TRBJ2-7; the D gene is possibly TRBD1 (6 bases). In germline, CDR1 is SGHRS, CDR2 YFSETQ. CDR3 length equals 12 residues. V shed 4 bases and J shed 3 bases, with 8 bases lying between them.

The chain is built from TRBV2 and TRBJ1-1; D perhaps matches TRBD1 (5 bases). Germline CDR1 reads SNHLY; CDR2 reads FYNNEI. Trimming took 1 base from V and 12 from J, leaving 12 bases between them. CDR3 size: 12 residues. The CDR3 is CASSEGQTRTFF. The CDR3, as DNA: TGTGCCAGCAGTGAAGGACAGACAAGAACTTTCTTT. Full variable domain (rest looked up from reference TRBV2 and TRBJ1-1): EPEVTQTPSHQVTQMGQEVILRCVPISNHLYFYWYRQILGQKVEFLVSFYNNEISEKSEIFDDQFSVERPDGSNFTLKIRSTKLEDSAMYFCASSEGQTRTFFGQGTRLTVV.

This chain connects TRBV5-6 to TRBJ2-6; D is uncertain. Germline CDR1 and CDR2: SGHDT and YYEEEE. V dropped 0 bases and J dropped 2 bases, with 3 bases sitting between them. The CDR3 consists of 14 residues. The CDR3 coding sequence is TGTGCCAGCAGCTTGGGCGCTGGGGCCAACGTCCTGACTTTC. This gives the protein CASSLGAGANVLTF.

The chain carries TRBV5-1 and TRBJ2-5, with 8 bases lining up with TRBD1. J gave up 2 bases and V 3 bases, and 6 bases lay outside the gene matches. CDR1 is SGHRS, CDR2 YFSETQ, per germline. This CDR3 comprises 15 residues. CDR3: CASSSGQGLQETQYF. The CDR3, as DNA: TGCGCCAGCAGCTCAGGACAGGGTCTACAAGAGACCCAGTACTTC. The full variable domain, completed using reference TRBV5-1 and TRBJ2-5, is KAGVTQTPRYLIKTRGQQVTLSCSPISGHRSVSWYQQTPGQGLQFLFEYFSETQRNKGNFPGRFSGRQFSNSRSEMNVSTLELGDSALYLCASSSGQGLQETQYFGPGTRLLVL.

This rearrangement joins TRBV7-9 to TRBJ1-2; the D gene is possibly TRBD1 (5 bases). From germline, CDR1 is SEHNR and CDR2 FQNEAQ (reference sequence). V was pared by 4 bases and J by 7 bases, with 10 bases between. The CDR3 runs 12 residues. This CDR3 reads CASSWGGLGYTF. CDR3 DNA sequence: TGTGCCAGCAGCTGGGGGGGACTTGGCTACACCTTC.

The genes are TRBV21-1 and TRBJ1-2. TRBV21-1 is a known pseudogene. CDR3 length: 11 amino acids. The CDR3, as DNA: TGTGCCAGCAGCCTCCCCTATGGCTACACCTTC. This sequence encodes CASSLPYGYTF.

This rearrangement joins TRBV6-5 to TRBJ1-4; 8 bases line up with TRBD1. The CDR3 is 14 amino acids. V was pared by 5 bases and J by 5 bases, with 4 bases of the junction left unmatched. Per germline, CDR1 MNHEY and CDR2 SVGAGI. The CDR3 here is CASSGWTGNEKLFF. The CDR3 coding sequence is TGTGCCAGCAGTGGCTGGACAGGGAATGAAAAACTGTTTTTT.

The chain links TRBV6-4 to TRBJ1-2; 11 bases map to TRBD1. Germline CDR1 is MRHNA and CDR2 is SNTAGT. The ends lost 0 bases at V and 6 bases at J; junction bases unmatched: 3. The CDR3 covers 15 residues. CDR3: CASSDSGTGGDGYTF. CDR3 in DNA: TGTGCCAGCAGTGACTCGGGGACAGGGGGAGATGGCTACACCTTC.

The chain carries TRBV14 and TRBJ2-1; a weak D match, TRBD1 (5 bases). This CDR3 contains 15 residues. Germline CDR1 is SGHDN and CDR2 is FVKESK. The germline V and J ends were trimmed by 5 bases and 3 bases, with 14 bases remaining between them. The CDR3 loop reads CASSVGQGYYNEQFF. The CDR3 bases are TGTGCCAGCAGCGTTGGGCAGGGATACTACAATGAGCAGTTCTTC.

The J gene is TRBJ1-4, the V gene TRBV10-3, with TRBD1 matching over 12 bases. Unmatched junction bases numbered 3, after V lost 4 bases and J lost 3 bases. Germline CDR1 reads ENHRY; CDR2 reads SYGVKD. This CDR3 region has 16 residues. CDR3 sequence reads: CAISGDRGRANEKLFF. CDR3 bases: TGTGCCATCAGTGGGGACAGGGGGCGAGCTAATGAAAAACTGTTTTTT.

This clone has a handful of counts. The J gene is TRBJ1-2, the V gene TRBV5-6; the D gene is possibly TRBD1 (5 bases). Germline CDR1 is SGHDT and CDR2 is YYEEEE. Trimming took off 1 base at V and 8 bases at J, with 9 bases between the two ends. This CDR3 region has 12 residues. CDR3 in DNA: TGTGCCAGCAGCTTGTCCAAGGGGGGCTACACCTTC. Protein: CASSLSKGGYTF.

This clone turned up a few times. This chain links TRBV29-1 with TRBJ2-7, with TRBD1 matching over 10 bases. CDR1 is SQVTM and CDR2 is ANQGSEA in the germline V gene. With 4 bases clipped from V and 4 bases from J, the junction kept 1 base outside the gene matches. The CDR3 contains 12 residues. The CDR3 region has the DNA TGCAGCGTTGCGGGACAGGGGTACGAGCAGTACTTC. This codes for CSVAGQGYEQYF.

This clone was observed a few times. The chain employs TRBV7-2 and TRBJ2-3; D is unresolved. Germline CDR1 SGHTA, CDR2 FQGNSA. CDR3 length: 12 residues. V was shortened by 5 bases and J by 4 bases, with 7 bases between the two germline ends. The CDR3 DNA reads as TGTGCCAGCAGCCACCGGGCAGATACGCAGTATTTT. This translates into CASSHRADTQYF.

CDR3 sequence reads: CASTKTGQVNSYEQYF. The CDR3 DNA reads as TGTGCCAGCACTAAAACGGGACAGGTAAACTCCTACGAGCAGTACTTC. V usage is TRBV28 and J usage is TRBJ2-7; 8 positions agree with TRBD1. CDR1 is MDHEN and CDR2 is SYDVKM in the germline V gene. V shed 7 bases, J shed 0 bases, and the junction held 11 bases outside the gene matches. This CDR3 is 16 amino acids long.

Of note for this clone: The same CDR3 can be traced to other DNA sequences in this sample. The CDR3 spells CASSLRGRGADTQYF. DNA of the CDR3: TGTGCCAGCAGCTTACGGGGGAGGGGGGCAGATACGCAGTATTTT. The V gene is TRBV7-3, the J gene TRBJ2-3; tentative D call: TRBD2 (7 bases). The germline gives CDR1 SGHTA, CDR2 FQGTGA. This CDR3 contains 15 residues. Deletions cut 2 bases from V and 4 bases from J, with 13 bases between.

The V gene is TRBV29-1, the J gene TRBJ2-5; 7 nucleotides align to TRBD2. The DNA matches TRBJ2-7 better at its end, which makes the J call doubtful. The V gene's germline CDR1 is SQVTM and CDR2 ANQGSEA. The length of the CDR3 is 13 residues. The CDR3 sequence is CSVGGLQTYEQYF. As DNA, the CDR3 is TGCAGCGTGGGGGGGTTGCAGACCTACGAGCAGTACTTC.

This clone was counted a few times. The rearrangement links TRBV4-1 to TRBJ1-2, with D maybe TRBD1 (5 bases). Trimming took 2 bases from V and 5 from J, leaving 9 bases between them. CDR1 is MGHRA and CDR2 is YSYEKL in the germline V gene. The CDR3 length is 13 residues. The CDR3 sequence: CASSQPGWYGYTF. The CDR3 DNA follows: TGCGCCAGCAGCCAACCAGGGTGGTATGGCTACACCTTC.

V usage is TRBV5-6 and J usage is TRBJ1-4, with TRBD1 identical over 8 bases. J lost 7 bases, V lost 4 bases, and 9 bases had no gene match. CDR3 length equals 15 residues. CDR1 SGHDT and CDR2 YYEEEE come from the germline V gene. CDR3 in DNA: TGTGCCAGCAGCGGAAACAGGGGGAATGGTGAAAAACTGTTTTTT. Protein: CASSGNRGNGEKLFF.

CDR3 DNA: TGTGCCAGCAGCTTGAGGCCCTCGGATACGCAGTATTTT. This encodes CASSLRPSDTQYF. This chain connects TRBV11-3 to TRBJ2-3; D gene uncertain. Trimming left V 3 bases short and J 6 bases short, with 10 bases between. This CDR3 has 13 amino acids. Germline V gene lookup returns CDR1 SGHNT and CDR2 YENEEA.

V is TRBV9 and J is TRBJ2-2; the match to TRBD2 covers 7 bases. Germline V gives CDR1 SGDLS, CDR2 YYNGEE. This CDR3 contains 15 residues. The V gene end was trimmed by 0 bases and the J gene end by 7 bases; junction bases not matched to a gene: 6. DNA of the CDR3: TGTGCCAGCAGCGTAGGATCAGCGGGGAACGGGGAGCTGTTTTTT. Its protein is CASSVGSAGNGELFF. The full variable domain, rest sourced from reference TRBV9 and TRBJ2-2, is DSGVTQTPKHLITATGQRVTLRCSPRSGDLSVYWYQQSLDQGLQFLIQYYNGEERAKGNILERFSAQQFPDLHSELNLSSLELGDSALYFCASSVGSAGNGELFFGEGSRLTVL.

The chain links TRBV29-1 to TRBJ2-3; 7 positions agree with TRBD2. V shed 3 bases, J shed 2 bases, and the junction held 2 bases outside the gene matches. The CDR3 runs to 13 residues. The germline V gene has CDR1 SQVTM and CDR2 ANQGSEA. CDR3 coding DNA: TGCAGCGTTGATAGCGGGCACACAGATACGCAGTATTTT. Protein product: CSVDSGHTDTQYF.

This clone was observed a single time. Germline is not matched at one junction end, which may reflect a read error. This sequence joins TRBV7-2 and TRBJ2-6; the match to TRBD1 covers 10 bases. This CDR3 has 18 amino acids. Germline V CDR1 and CDR2: SGHTA, FQGNSA. DNA of the CDR3: TGTGCCAGCAGCTTAGATGGACAGGGGGTCGCGGGGGCCAACGGCCTGACTTTC. As protein: CASSLDGQGVAGANGLTF.

This chain connects TRBV18 to TRBJ2-5; 7 bases agree with TRBD1. The CDR3 extends over 15 amino acids. Germline assignment: CDR1 KGHSH and CDR2 LQKENI. Trimming cost V 2 bases and J 6 bases; bases outside gene matches: 9. CDR3 sequence: CASSPGGAGGKTQYF. CDR3 nucleotides: TGTGCCAGCTCACCAGGAGGAGCAGGGGGAAAGACCCAGTACTTC. Full variable domain (missing parts from reference TRBV18 and TRBJ2-5): NAGVMQNPRHLVRRRGQEARLRCSPMKGHSHVYWYRQLPEEGLKFMVYLQKENIIDESGMPKERFSAEFPKEGPSILRIQQVVRGDSAAYFCASSPGGAGGKTQYFGPGTRLLVL.

This sequence joins TRBV29-1 and TRBJ1-1; 10 bases align to TRBD1. V shed 7 bases and J 8 bases; nucleotides not matched to a gene: 10. The CDR3 extends over 13 amino acids. Germline V CDR1 and CDR2: SQVTM, ANQGSEA. CDR3 loop: CSAALGQGGEAFF. As DNA, the CDR3 is TGCAGCGCCGCCTTAGGACAGGGGGGGGAAGCTTTCTTT. Together with reference TRBV29-1 and TRBJ1-1, the CDR3 gives the full variable domain: SAVISQKPSRDICQRGTSLTIQCQVDSQVTMMFWYRQQPGQSLTLIATANQGSEATYESGFVIDKFPISRPNLTFSTLTVSNMSPEDSSIYLCSAALGQGGEAFFGQGTRLTVV.

The gene calls are TRBV19 and TRBJ1-5; D perhaps matches TRBD1 (5 bases). V was trimmed by 11 bases and J by 1 base, leaving 15 bases between them. The CDR3 contains 14 residues. Per germline, CDR1 LNHDA and CDR2 SQIVND (reference sequence). In nucleotides, the CDR3 is TGTGCCGTGGGAGGGGCGCAGAGCAATCAGCCCCAGCATTTT. Its translation is CAVGGAQSNQPQHF.